The rows below give T cell receptor beta chains drawn from one sample of a study of T-cell reconstitution after alpha-beta-depleted transplantation in children. TCRdb independently ran MiXCR on the PCR reads; one entry per CDR3 protein. The table has just under 350,000 distinct CDR3 sequences, 15% to 20% seen once. Sequenced here: PBMCs, mostly from graft donor cells, sampled 360 days after TCRalphabeta/CD19-depleted stem cell transplant. All receptors derive from a male patient between 2 and 10 years old who had a stem cell transplant for acute lymphoblastic leukemia, so the T cells may come from the graft donor. The CDR3 runs from the conserved cysteine through the conserved F or W. D genes are given only for firm matches. Clone size is given for some rows only: seen once, a few or many times, or a class if the clone is expanded.

clone size,D gene,CDR3 length,V gene,J gene,CDR3 DNA,CDR3 protein
.,.,16,TRBV29-1,TRBJ2-7,TGCAGCGTTCTGGGGGCCCCGTTACAATCCTCCTACGAGCAGTACTTC,CSVLGAPLQSSYEQYF
many,.,12,TRBV28,TRBJ2-2,TGTGCCAGCAGGGGGGACACCGGGGAGCTGTTTTTT,CASRGDTGELFF
few,.,11,TRBV10-2,TRBJ2-1,TGCGCCAGCAGTGAGCGGGAGCTCGCGTTCTTC,CASSERELAFF
many,TRBD1,14,TRBV10-3,TRBJ1-4,TGTGCCATCAGAGGGACAGGGGCTAATGAAAAACTGTTTTTT,CAIRGTGANEKLFF
few,.,15,TRBV10-3,TRBJ2-1,TGTGCCATCAGTGAGTCTAACAGGGTCTACAATGAGCAGTTCTTC,CAISESNRVYNEQFF
few,.,13,TRBV20-1,TRBJ2-2,TGCAGTGCTAGAAGGCTTAACACCGGGGAGCTGTTTTTT,CSARRLNTGELFF
few,.,17,TRBV28,TRBJ2-5,TGTGCCAGCAGCTTGGGGACCTCAAAGTGGGGATCGGGGACCCAGTACTTC,CASSLGTSKWGSGTQYF
few,TRBD1,16,TRBV4-3,TRBJ2-2,TGCGCCAGCAGCCAAGGGGACAGGGGAAGTCCCGGGGAGCTGTTTTTT,CASSQGDRGSPGELFF
.,.,11,TRBV13,TRBJ2-4,TGTGCCAGCAGCGCCCGTGACATTCAGTACTTC,CASSARDIQYF
few,TRBD1,15,TRBV10-3,TRBJ2-7,TGTGCCATCAGTGGGACAGGGGGCTGGTCCTACGAGCAGTACTTC,CAISGTGGWSYEQYF
few,TRBD1,14,TRBV12-3/TRBV12-4,TRBJ1-4,TGTGCCAGCAAGGTGGACAGGGCAACGGAAAAACTGTTTTTT,CASKVDRATEKLFF
few,.,15,TRBV24-1,TRBJ2-1,TGTGCCACCAGTGGCTCACAGGGTCCCTACAATGAGCAGTTCTTC,CATSGSQGPYNEQFF
.,.,17,TRBV20-1,TRBJ2-3,TGCAGTGCTAGAGATAGGTCGGGACCAGGTTTAGCAGATACGCAGTATTTT,CSARDRSGPGLADTQYF
.,.,12,TRBV15,TRBJ2-7,TGTGCCACCAGCAGAGGCCGGGGCCAGCAGTACTTC,CATSRGRGQQYF
.,.,13,TRBV6-6,TRBJ2-2,TGTGCCAGCAGTTACAGGGCCACCGGGGAGCTGTTTTTT,CASSYRATGELFF
few,TRBD2,15,TRBV5-1,TRBJ2-2,TGCGCCAGCAGCTATACTAGCGGGAGCGCCGGGGAGCTGTTTTTT,CASSYTSGSAGELFF
many,.,14,TRBV6-5,TRBJ1-1,TGTGCCAGCAGTCACTCTTTTTTGAACACTGAAGCTTTCTTT,CASSHSFLNTEAFF
few,.,13,TRBV10-2,TRBJ1-2,TGCGCCAGCAGTGAGATGGGGAACTATGGCTACACCTTC,CASSEMGNYGYTF
.,.,12,TRBV30,TRBJ2-3,TGTGCCTGGGGGTCGGGCGCAGATACGCAGTATTTT,CAWGSGADTQYF
few,.,17,TRBV12-3/TRBV12-4,TRBJ2-2,TGTGCCAGCAGTCCTCGACTGGCGAACAAGAACACCGGGGAGCTGTTTTTT,CASSPRLANKNTGELFF
.,.,17,TRBV4-3,TRBJ1-6,TGCGCCAGCAGCCGAAGGGATCACAGGGACTCTAATTCACCCCTCCACTTT,CASSRRDHRDSNSPLHF
many,.,13,TRBV29-1,TRBJ2-1,TGCAGCGTTGTCAGGGCCCCTTACAATGAGCAGTTCTTC,CSVVRAPYNEQFF
.,.,18,TRBV4-1,TRBJ2-2,TGCGCCAGCAGCCAAGCTTTCCCCCGTAGGGGGAACACCGGGGAGCTGTTTTTT,CASSQAFPRRGNTGELFF
.,.,15,TRBV4-2,TRBJ2-5,TGTGCCAGCAGCCAAGACGGCGAGAGAGAGGAGACCCAGTACTTC,CASSQDGEREETQYF
.,TRBD2,14,TRBV10-1,TRBJ2-7,TGCGCCAGCAGTGAGAGCGGGACCACCTACGAGCAGTACTTC,CASSESGTTYEQYF
.,.,15,TRBV28,TRBJ1-1,TGTGCCAGCAGTTTACCGCAGTTGGGGAACACTGAAGCTTTCTTT,CASSLPQLGNTEAFF
many,.,14,TRBV4-3,TRBJ2-2,TGCGCCAGCAGCCCAAGGACAGACACCGGGGAGCTGTTTTTT,CASSPRTDTGELFF
.,.,14,TRBV9,TRBJ1-2,TGTGCCAGCAGCGTAGAAATGGGAGGCTATGGCTACACCTTC,CASSVEMGGYGYTF
.,.,14,TRBV20-1,TRBJ2-7,TGCAGTGCTTGGGCCAGAGGGGGGCCCTACGAGCAGTACTTC,CSAWARGGPYEQYF
.,.,12,TRBV30,TRBJ1-1,TGTGCCTGGAGTGTCCGTAACACTGAAGCTTTCTTT,CAWSVRNTEAFF
few,TRBD1,17,TRBV6-2/TRBV6-3,TRBJ2-1,TGTGCCAGCCTAGGAGGTTTCCGGACAGGTGACTACAATGAGCAGTTCTTC,CASLGGFRTGDYNEQFF
many,.,13,TRBV12-3/TRBV12-4,TRBJ2-7,TGTGCCAGCAGTTCCGTAGGGACCCCGGGGCAGTACTTC,CASSSVGTPGQYF
few,TRBD1,17,TRBV4-2,TRBJ1-1,TGTGCCAGCAGCCAAGATATTACAGGGGGCGCTTACCCTGAAGCTTTCTTT,CASSQDITGGAYPEAFF
many,TRBD2,14,TRBV20-1,TRBJ2-1,TGCAGTGCTCGGGGGACTAGCGGGAGCTATGAGCAGTTCTTC,CSARGTSGSYEQFF
many,TRBD1,14,TRBV24-1,TRBJ1-5,TGTGCCACCAGTGGGACAGGGGCCGATCAGCCCCAGCATTTT,CATSGTGADQPQHF
few,.,14,TRBV5-6,TRBJ2-7,TGTGCCAGCAGCAATATGGGACTCCTCTACGAGCAGTACTTC,CASSNMGLLYEQYF
once,.,15,TRBV4-2,TRBJ2-7,TGTGCCAGCAGCCAAGGGCCAGGGACCGCCTACGAGCAGTACTTC,CASSQGPGTAYEQYF
.,TRBD2,15,TRBV29-1,TRBJ2-3,TGCAGCGTGGTTCCGGGACTAGCGGTAACAGATACGCAGTATTTT,CSVVPGLAVTDTQYF
.,.,13,TRBV20-1,TRBJ2-4,TGCAGTGCTAGAGAAAGGGCGATGAACATTCAGTACTTC,CSARERAMNIQYF
few,TRBD1,17,TRBV5-1,TRBJ1-1,TGCGCCAGCAGCTTGGGGGCGCTGGGACAGGGGGCGACTGAAGCTTTCTTT,CASSLGALGQGATEAFF